The 19 T cell receptor beta chains presented below share a single source sample, sequenced in a study of blood T cells in healthy people across ages (dated by TCRdb to about 2015). The method behind the library was 5' RACE. Reads for this sample came from an Illumina HiSeq 2500. A second PCR of roughly 6 to 12 cycles was run with a J-beta primer mix and a sample-barcoded 5' primer. TCRdb handled the public reads itself, with Q25 trimming in fastp and clone calling in MiXCR, and kept productive beta chains. A single entry per CDR3 protein holds the most common genes and DNA from its merged rows. For this sample the table gives 550,000 to 700,000 distinct CDR3 sequences, of which 27% were detected only once. The top ten constitute around a sixth of the sample. Sequenced: blood. These receptors were obtained from a woman in her sixties or seventies in good health.

The rearrangement links TRBV7-3 to TRBJ2-1; no clear D. Trimming removed 5 bases at V and 9 bases at J, with 14 bases between. The germline CDR1 and CDR2 sequences are SGHTA and FQGTGA. There are 13 residues in the CDR3. The CDR3 here is CASSLGTKREQFF. CDR3 in DNA: TGTGCCAGCAGCCTAGGAACCAAGCGTGAGCAGTTCTTC.

The gene calls are TRBV7-9 and TRBJ1-1; D remains ambiguous. V shed 4 bases and J shed 7 bases, with 16 bases lying between them. The CDR3 extends over 14 amino acids. Germline lookup yields CDR1 SEHNR and CDR2 FQNEAQ (reference sequence). CDR3 DNA sequence: TGTGCCAGCAGCTCCAACTTCCCCCAAGGTGAAGCTTTCTTT. Amino acids: CASSSNFPQGEAFF.

The V and J genes are TRBV7-9 and TRBJ2-3; D tentatively reads TRBD1 or TRBD2 (6 bases each). V was shortened by 2 bases and J by 4 bases, with 19 bases between the two germline ends. The CDR3 has 17 residues. The V gene's germline CDR1 is SEHNR and CDR2 FQNEAQ (reference sequence). CDR3 protein: CASSLKAGGGPSDTQYF. The CDR3 DNA reads TGTGCCAGCAGCTTAAAAGCAGGAGGGGGGCCTTCAGATACGCAGTATTTT.

This clonotype was seen repeatedly, ten times or more. The chain links TRBV2 to TRBJ2-7, with TRBD1 as a possible D gene (5 bases). The V and J ends lost 5 bases and 2 bases respectively, with 10 bases between them. This CDR3 has 13 amino acids. CDR1 is SNHLY, CDR2 FYNNEI, per germline. The CDR3 reads CASSFQGPYEQYF. CDR3 bases: TGTGCCAGCAGTTTCCAGGGTCCCTACGAGCAGTACTTC.

There are a few counts of this clonotype. The V call is TRBV4-3, the J call TRBJ1-4; D may be TRBD1 (6 bases). Trimming left V 0 bases short and J 9 bases short, with 14 bases between. The CDR3 length is 15 residues. CDR1 is LGHNA and CDR2 is YSLEER in the germline V gene. The CDR3 DNA reads as TGCGCCAGCAGCCAAGATGCACAGGGCCCGAAAAAACTGTTTTTT. Amino acid sequence: CASSQDAQGPKKLFF.

This chain connects TRBV20-1 to TRBJ1-1; maybe TRBD1 (6 bases). The CDR3 contains 13 residues. Germline CDR1 is DFQATT and CDR2 is SNEGSKA (reference sequence). Trimming stripped 3 bases from V and 2 bases from J, with 10 bases between. CDR3: CSASGGPNTEAFF. For the CDR3, the DNA is TGCAGTGCTAGCGGGGGCCCTAACACTGAAGCTTTCTTT.

The chain couples TRBV6-5 to TRBJ1-1, with 9 bases identical to TRBD1. V was pared by 5 bases and J by 3 bases, with 7 bases of the junction left unmatched. CDR3 size: 15 residues. Germline CDR1 is MNHEY and CDR2 is SVGAGI. This CDR3 reads CASSPWTGADTEAFF. The CDR3 nucleotides are TGTGCCAGCAGTCCCTGGACAGGGGCGGACACTGAAGCTTTCTTT.

This chain uses TRBV29-1 with TRBJ1-2; the D gene is possibly TRBD1 (6 bases). Trimming shortened V by 5 bases and J by 4 bases, and 17 bases separated the two germline ends. CDR1 and CDR2 (germline): SQVTM, ANQGSEA. The CDR3 is 14 amino acids. The CDR3 bases are TGCAGCGTTTCAATTGGGGGGGCGTCCTATGGCTACACCTTC. This translates into CSVSIGGASYGYTF. The whole variable domain, filled in from reference TRBV29-1 and TRBJ1-2, reads SAVISQKPSRDICQRGTSLTIQCQVDSQVTMMFWYRQQPGQSLTLIATANQGSEATYESGFVIDKFPISRPNLTFSTLTVSNMSPEDSSIYLCSVSIGGASYGYTFGSGTRLTVV.

In its sample, this clonotype was seen a few times. One end of the junction varies from germline; a read error may be responsible. The chain uses TRBV29-1 and TRBJ2-7; TRBD2 is a possible D gene (6 bases). The J call is uncertain, as TRBJ2-5 better fits the DNA end. CDR1 and CDR2 (germline): SQVTM, ANQGSEA. The CDR3 has 14 residues. CDR3 amino acids: CSAAGPGNQGTQYF. The CDR3 DNA sequence: TGCAGCGCAGCGGGTCCAGGCAACCAAGGGACCCAGTACTTC.

This clonotype turned up a few times. The rearrangement joins TRBV5-1 to TRBJ2-5; D call uncertain. The germline V gene encodes CDR1 SGHRS and CDR2 YFSETQ. The CDR3 sequence is 13 residues long. Trimming took 0 bases from V and 4 from J, leaving 7 bases between them. In DNA form, the CDR3 reads TGCGCCAGCAGCTTGGGGTTTATAGAGACCCAGTACTTC. Translation: CASSLGFIETQYF.

Only a few counts were recorded for this clonotype. The chain combines TRBV7-2 with TRBJ2-5; D may be TRBD1 (5 bases). The CDR3 sequence is 14 residues long. V was trimmed by 2 bases and J by 4 bases, leaving 11 bases between them. CDR1 is SGHTA and CDR2 is FQGNSA in the germline V gene. In nucleotides, the CDR3 is TGTGCCAGCAGCTTAAAAGCAGGGCGAGAGACCCAGTACTTC. It encodes CASSLKAGRETQYF. The full variable domain, its missing parts supplied by reference TRBV7-2 and TRBJ2-5, is GAGVSQSPSNKVTEKGKDVELRCDPISGHTALYWYRQSLGQGLEFLIYFQGNSAPDKSGLPSDRFSAERTGGSVSTLTIQRTQQEDSAVYLCASSLKAGRETQYFGPGTRLLVL.

V gene TRBV25-1 combines with J gene TRBJ2-1, with D perhaps matching TRBD1 (6 bases). CDR3 length equals 16 residues. Deletions cut 3 bases from V and 0 bases from J, with 12 bases between. Germline V lookup: CDR1 MGHDK, CDR2 SYGVNS. CDR3 coding DNA: TGTGCCAGCAGTGACTACAGGGACATCTCCTACAATGAGCAGTTCTTC. It is translated as CASSDYRDISYNEQFF. Together with reference TRBV25-1 and TRBJ2-1, the CDR3 gives the full variable domain: EADIYQTPRYLVIGTGKKITLECSQTMGHDKMYWYQQDPGMELHLIHYSYGVNSTEKGDLSSESTVSRIRTEHFPLTLESARPSHTSQYLCASSDYRDISYNEQFFGPGTRLTVL.

The chain employs TRBV20-1 and TRBJ2-1, with a weak D call TRBD1 (6 bases). The J call is in doubt because the DNA end fits TRBJ2-5 better. The CDR3 runs to 14 residues. The germline V gene has CDR1 DFQATT and CDR2 SNEGSKA (reference sequence). The CDR3 DNA reads TGCAGTGCTGGCCGACAGGACCGTCGGGAGACCCAGTACTTC. This sequence encodes CSAGRQDRRETQYF.

The genes are TRBV6-8 and TRBJ2-4, with D perhaps TRBD2 (6 bases). The germline V and J ends were trimmed by 7 bases and 3 bases, with 22 bases remaining between them. The V gene's germline CDR1 is MNHGY and CDR2 SAAAGT. This CDR3 is 17 amino acids long. For the CDR3, the DNA is TGTGCCAGCACGCTTTGCGGGGTTCGGGTCGGCAAAAACATTCAGTACTTC. Encoded protein: CASTLCGVRVGKNIQYF.

The gene calls are TRBV12-3 or TRBV12-4 and TRBJ2-5; TRBD2 agrees at 9 bases. J was trimmed by 5 bases and V by 4 bases; bases with no gene match: 8. CDR3 length: 15 amino acids. CDR3 in DNA: TGTGCCAGCAGTTGGACTAGCGATCAGGGGGAGACCCAGTACTTC. This encodes CASSWTSDQGETQYF.

The rearrangement uses TRBV6-2 or TRBV6-3 and TRBJ1-2, with no clear D. The germline V gene encodes CDR1 MNHEY and CDR2 SVGEGT. Between the trimmed V and J ends, which lost 2 bases and 6 bases, there was a span of 7 bases. The CDR3 contains 12 residues. CDR3 sequence (DNA): TGTGCCAGCAGTTACACCAAAGATGGCTACACCTTC. As protein: CASSYTKDGYTF.

V is TRBV5-1 and J is TRBJ1-1; 7 nucleotides align to TRBD1. Germline trimming cut 1 base from V and 1 base from J; bases unmatched to any gene: 4. This CDR3 contains 15 residues. The germline gives CDR1 SGHRS, CDR2 YFSETQ. This CDR3 reads CASSLTGVWNTEAFF. In DNA, the CDR3 is TGCGCCAGCAGCTTGACAGGGGTATGGAACACTGAAGCTTTCTTT.

There are a few counts of this clonotype. The genes are TRBV7-2 and TRBJ2-7; D is ambiguous. The CDR3 consists of 13 residues. Looked up from germline, CDR1 is SGHTA and CDR2 is FQGNSA. V gave up 4 bases and J gave up 8 bases, with 15 bases separating them. CDR3 in DNA: TGTGCCAGCAGCTCCCAAGAAGCCCTCAAGCAGTACTTC. Translated: CASSSQEALKQYF.

The genes are TRBV2 and TRBJ1-1; 7 bases line up with TRBD1. Germline lookup yields CDR1 SNHLY and CDR2 FYNNEI. The CDR3 runs to 15 residues. Losses at the gene ends were 6 bases for V and 3 bases for J; bases not matched to a gene: 10. CDR3 in amino acids: CASRVQTGRHTEAFF. CDR3 DNA sequence: TGTGCCAGCAGGGTTCAGACAGGGAGGCACACTGAAGCTTTCTTT.